This T cell receptor (beta chain) came from a study of human CD8 memory T cell subsets. UMI-labeled 5' RACE was the method by which TCR beta libraries were made. Each CDR3 protein gets one entry in TCRdb, which reprocessed the 5' RACE reads and gives no DNA. Here the sample table reports about 3,900 distinct CDR3 sequences. Broader study findings: Both stem-like subsets shared clonotypes with effector memory cells. However, the stem-like memory and precursor exhausted T cell repertoires overlapped with each other only minimally.

About this clonotype: The target antigen is unknown.

The CDR3 sequence is 16 residues long. Germline assignment: CDR1 SNHLY and CDR2 FYNNEI. This clonotype originated in a human donor in good health. Sequences were obtained from CD8+ T cells from PBMCs. J is TRBJ2-3 and V is TRBV2; with no DNA, the TCRdb D assignment of TRBD2 cannot be verified. Here the CDR3 reads CASSEIRERGTDTQYF.